These 29 T cell receptor beta chains came from one sample sequenced in a study of T cell changes during pregnancy in multiple sclerosis. TCRdb's copy holds only in-frame clones and misses some; the assay was immunoSEQ multiplex PCR. Of some 100,000 clones in the sample, 85% to 95% were seen once. Here the sequenced sample was peripheral blood, taken in the second trimester of pregnancy. Every receptor here comes from a female donor with multiple sclerosis, enrolled in a pregnancy study.

The V and J genes are TRBV19 and TRBJ2-7, with a tentative D call TRBD1 (5 bases). This CDR3 contains 14 residues. Germline V gene sequence: CDR1 LNHDA, CDR2 SQIVND (reference sequence). The germline V and J ends were trimmed by 5 bases and 5 bases, with 16 bases remaining between them. The CDR3 region has the DNA TGTGCCAGTAGTTTGGGGCAGGGATTACACGAGCAGTACTTC. This translates into CASSLGQGLHEQYF.

The DNA of the CDR3 is TGTGCCAGCAGTCCATCTGACAGCCCCTACGAGCAGTACTTC. Its translation: CASSPSDSPYEQYF. The chain carries TRBV27 and TRBJ2-7, with D possibly matching TRBD1 (5 bases). Germline V gene lookup returns CDR1 MNHEY and CDR2 SMNVEV (reference sequence). There are 14 residues in the CDR3. Trimming stripped 5 bases from V and 2 bases from J, with 13 bases between.

The chain combines TRBV19 with TRBJ1-5; D remains unclear. The length of the CDR3 is 15 residues. Between the trimmed V and J ends, which lost 2 bases and 3 bases, there was a span of 11 bases. CDR1 is LNHDA, CDR2 SQIVND, per germline (reference sequence). CDR3 bases: TGTGCCAGTAGTATACTTGGGAGCTTCAATCAGCCCCAGCATTTT. This translates into CASSILGSFNQPQHF. The full variable domain, in which reference TRBV19 and TRBJ1-5 provide the parts outside the CDR3, is DGGITQSPKYLFRKEGQNVTLSCEQNLNHDAMYWYRQDPGQGLRLIYYSQIVNDFQKGDIAEGYSVSREKKESFPLTVTSAQKNPTAFYLCASSILGSFNQPQHFGDGTRLSIL.

The chain combines TRBV2 with TRBJ2-7; D gene uncertain. This CDR3 contains 12 residues. In germline, CDR1 is SNHLY, CDR2 FYNNEI. The V and J ends lost 6 bases and 4 bases respectively, with 10 bases between them. The CDR3 spells CASSLGAYEQYF. The CDR3 DNA follows: TGTGCCAGCAGCCTAGGAGCGTACGAGCAGTACTTC.

J is TRBJ2-5 and V is TRBV7-9; 8 nucleotides agree with TRBD1. With 3 bases clipped from V and 9 bases from J, the junction kept 9 bases outside the gene matches. CDR3 length: 14 residues. The V gene's germline CDR1 is SEHNR and CDR2 FQNEAQ (reference sequence). CDR3 nucleotide sequence: TGTGCCAGCAGCTTTAATAGACAGGGGTCGGCCCAGTACTTC. Protein: CASSFNRQGSAQYF. Filled out from reference TRBV7-9 and TRBJ2-5, the complete variable domain reads DTGVSQNPRHKITKRGQNVTFRCDPISEHNRLYWYRQTLGQGPEFLTYFQNEAQLEKSRLLSDRFSAERPKGSFSTLEIQRTEQGDSAMYLCASSFNRQGSAQYFGPGTRLLVL.

The chain has TRBV7-2 and TRBJ2-4, with D unclear. Germline loops: CDR1 SGHTA, CDR2 FQGNSA. CDR3 length: 11 residues. The V and J ends lost 5 bases and 8 bases respectively, with 7 bases between them. CDR3 DNA sequence: TGTGCCAGCAGCCCCGCGGACATTCAGTACTTC. Residues: CASSPADIQYF.

This sequence joins TRBV9 and TRBJ2-7; D is possibly TRBD1 (6 bases). Germline CDR1 SGDLS, CDR2 YYNGEE. The germline V and J ends were trimmed by 2 bases and 2 bases, with 11 bases remaining between them. This CDR3 has 14 amino acids. CDR3 sequence reads: CASSVSGQPYEQYF. The CDR3 DNA sequence: TGTGCCAGCAGCGTTTCGGGACAACCCTACGAGCAGTACTTC.

This chain links TRBV27 with TRBJ2-1, with 9 bases aligning to TRBD1. Trimming cost V 7 bases and J 7 bases; bases outside gene matches: 11. Germline CDR1 is MNHEY and CDR2 is SMNVEV (reference sequence). This CDR3 comprises 15 residues. DNA for the CDR3: TGTGCCAGCAAAATACCGGGACAGGGTATGAATGAGCAGTTCTTC. Translating it yields CASKIPGQGMNEQFF.

This chain links TRBV5-1 with TRBJ1-2; perhaps TRBD1 as D (6 bases). Trimming removed 0 bases at V and 5 bases at J, with 17 bases between. Germline loops: CDR1 SGHRS, CDR2 YFSETQ. This CDR3 contains 16 residues. The CDR3 coding sequence is TGCGCCAGCAGCTTGGTACTAACAGGGAAGGGTTATGGCTACACCTTC. This translates into CASSLVLTGKGYGYTF. The full variable domain, its missing parts supplied by reference TRBV5-1 and TRBJ1-2, is KAGVTQTPRYLIKTRGQQVTLSCSPISGHRSVSWYQQTPGQGLQFLFEYFSETQRNKGNFPGRFSGRQFSNSRSEMNVSTLELGDSALYLCASSLVLTGKGYGYTFGSGTRLTVV.

The chain uses TRBV19 and TRBJ1-5; 9 bases match TRBD1. Germline trimming cut 4 bases from V and 6 bases from J; bases unmatched to any gene: 10. This CDR3 has 16 residues. CDR1 is LNHDA, CDR2 SQIVND, per germline (reference sequence). CDR3 residues: CASSNPGQGLGQPQHF. The CDR3 DNA reads TGTGCCAGTAGTAACCCTGGACAGGGGTTAGGTCAGCCCCAGCATTTT.

This chain uses TRBV27 with TRBJ2-1; D remains ambiguous. This CDR3 region has 13 residues. Trimming pared 2 bases from V and 4 bases from J, leaving 6 bases between. Per germline, CDR1 MNHEY and CDR2 SMNVEV (reference sequence). The CDR3 here is CASSLASYNEQFF. DNA for the CDR3: TGTGCCAGCAGTTTAGCGTCTTACAATGAGCAGTTCTTC.

The V and J genes are TRBV7-9 and TRBJ1-2, with D perhaps TRBD1 (6 bases). The CDR3 extends over 16 amino acids. Trimming removed 4 bases at V and 0 bases at J, with 15 bases between. The V gene's germline CDR1 is SEHNR and CDR2 FQNEAQ (reference sequence). CDR3 nucleotide sequence: TGTGCCAGCAGCTATCCGACAGGCGCCCCTAACTATGGCTACACCTTC. It is translated as CASSYPTGAPNYGYTF.

V and J are TRBV18 and TRBJ2-3; D remains unclear. CDR1 and CDR2 from the germline V gene are KGHSH and LQKENI. This CDR3 is built from 12 residues. V was trimmed by 5 bases and J by 6 bases, leaving 9 bases between them. CDR3 sequence reads: CASSATTDTQYF. CDR3 coding DNA: TGTGCCAGCTCAGCCACGACTGATACGCAGTATTTT.

The chain combines TRBV5-1 with TRBJ2-7; TRBD1 is a possible D gene (5 bases). V was pared by 5 bases and J by 4 bases, with 10 bases between. Germline V gene lookup returns CDR1 SGHRS and CDR2 YFSETQ. This CDR3 region has 12 residues. The CDR3, as DNA: TGCGCCAGCAGTTCTCAGGGATACGAGCAGTACTTC. The encoded protein is CASSSQGYEQYF.

The chain joins TRBV4-2 to TRBJ2-7; 8 bases align to TRBD1. The CDR3 runs to 15 residues. V lost 4 bases to trimming and J lost 1 base; unmatched junction nucleotides: 6. The V gene's germline CDR1 is LGHNA and CDR2 YNFKEQ. For the CDR3, the DNA is TGTGCCAGCAGCCGCGGGACAGGTCCTTCCTACGAGCAGTACTTC. This translates into CASSRGTGPSYEQYF.

On this clone: The junction departs from germline at one end; a sequencing error may be responsible. The DNA of the CDR3 is TGTGCCAGCAGCGAAGAAAGGACAGGGGGTAAAGGCTACACCTTC. Residues: CASSEERTGGKGYTF. V is TRBV2 and J is TRBJ1-2, with 10 bases lining up with TRBD1. Germline values: CDR1 SNHLY, CDR2 FYNNEI. The CDR3 totals 15 residues.

The V call is TRBV10-1, the J call TRBJ2-3; D unresolved. The V gene's germline CDR1 is WNHNN and CDR2 SYGVQD (reference sequence). The CDR3 has 13 amino acids. V was clipped by 4 bases and J by 4 bases, with 9 bases between them. CDR3 sequence: CASSGDKSDTQYF. As DNA, the CDR3 is TGCGCCAGCAGTGGAGACAAATCAGATACGCAGTATTTT.

CDR3 DNA: TGTGCCAGCAGCTCTCCTCCGACAGACGCTAACTATGGCTACACCTTC. This gives the protein CASSSPPTDANYGYTF. The V and J genes are TRBV11-2 and TRBJ1-2; possible D gene TRBD1, 5 bases. V shed 4 bases and J shed 0 bases, with 15 bases lying between them. The CDR3 has 16 residues. CDR1 SGHAT and CDR2 FQNNGV come from the germline V gene.

The chain employs TRBV29-1 and TRBJ1-1, with D tentatively TRBD1 (6 bases). Germline V lookup: CDR1 SQVTM, CDR2 ANQGSEA. V shed 7 bases and J shed 2 bases, with 14 bases lying between them. This CDR3 has 13 amino acids. CDR3 bases: TGCAGCGCTACGACAGGCGGTAACACTGAAGCTTTCTTT. Translation: CSATTGGNTEAFF. The full variable domain, its missing parts supplied by reference TRBV29-1 and TRBJ1-1, is SAVISQKPSRDICQRGTSLTIQCQVDSQVTMMFWYRQQPGQSLTLIATANQGSEATYESGFVIDKFPISRPNLTFSTLTVSNMSPEDSSIYLCSATTGGNTEAFFGQGTRLTVV.

This chain joins TRBV7-6 and TRBJ2-2; TRBD2 might be the D (7 bases). V gave up 2 bases and J gave up 1 base, with 23 bases separating them. The germline V gene encodes CDR1 SGHVS and CDR2 FNYEAQ. The CDR3 spans 20 residues. In DNA form, the CDR3 reads TGTGCCAGCAGCTTAAGGGGCCGAGTAGGGGGGGATTTGAACACCGGGGAGCTGTTTTTT. As protein: CASSLRGRVGGDLNTGELFF.

This clone appeared once. The sample has other DNA sequences that encode this CDR3 too. The gene calls are TRBV15 and TRBJ1-4; weak D call: TRBD1 (5 bases). Germline V CDR1 and CDR2: LNHNV, YYDKDF (reference sequence). Trimming pared 0 bases from V and 7 bases from J, leaving 9 bases between. The CDR3 extends over 14 amino acids. CDR3 protein: CATSREGVGEKLFF. The CDR3 DNA is TGTGCCACCAGCAGAGAAGGGGTTGGTGAAAAACTGTTTTTT.

The V gene is TRBV18, the J gene TRBJ1-5; 8 nucleotides match TRBD1. V lost 3 bases to trimming and J lost 0 bases; unmatched junction nucleotides: 4. The CDR3 is 16 residues long. CDR1 KGHSH and CDR2 LQKENI come from the germline V gene. The DNA for the CDR3 is TGTGCCAGCTCACCCGGGACAGGACCTAGCAATCAGCCCCAGCATTTT. Protein: CASSPGTGPSNQPQHF.

The rearrangement links TRBV9 to TRBJ1-3; no definite D call. Between the trimmed V and J ends, which lost 4 bases and 0 bases, there was a span of 8 bases. CDR3 size: 14 residues. CDR1 SGDLS and CDR2 YYNGEE come from the germline V gene. The CDR3 DNA is TGTGCCAGCAGCACGGGGAGCTCTGGAAACACCATATATTTT. Its translation is CASSTGSSGNTIYF. Together with reference TRBV9 and TRBJ1-3, the CDR3 gives the full variable domain: DSGVTQTPKHLITATGQRVTLRCSPRSGDLSVYWYQQSLDQGLQFLIQYYNGEERAKGNILERFSAQQFPDLHSELNLSSLELGDSALYFCASSTGSSGNTIYFGEGSWLTVV.

V is TRBV5-1 and J is TRBJ2-1; D perhaps matches TRBD1 (5 bases). This CDR3 spans 11 amino acids. V was clipped by 7 bases and J by 6 bases, with 8 bases between them. Per the germline V gene, CDR1 is SGHRS and CDR2 is YFSETQ. DNA for the CDR3: TGCGCCAGCGCGACAGCCAATGAGCAGTTCTTC. Translated, it gives CASATANEQFF.

A single count supports this clone. The genes are TRBV6-1 and TRBJ1-3, with 7 bases identical to TRBD1. The V and J ends lost 10 bases and 3 bases, in that order; junction bases with no gene match: 9. Per the germline V gene, CDR1 is MNHNS and CDR2 is SASEGT. The CDR3 spans 14 residues. For the CDR3, the DNA is TGTGCCACGGTGGAGGGGGCCTTTGGAAACACCATATATTTT. It is translated as CATVEGAFGNTIYF.

The V gene is TRBV5-1, the J gene TRBJ2-3; tentatively, D is TRBD2 (6 bases). Trimming took 2 bases from V and 2 from J, leaving 9 bases between them. Germline CDR1 is SGHRS and CDR2 is YFSETQ. The CDR3 sequence is 14 residues long. CDR3 nucleotide sequence: TGCGCCAGCAGCTTAGCGGGTCTCACAGATACGCAGTATTTT. Translated: CASSLAGLTDTQYF.

The V gene is TRBV5-1, the J gene TRBJ1-1; D perhaps matches TRBD1 (6 bases). V shed 0 bases and J shed 0 bases, with 12 bases lying between them. Germline V gene data show CDR1 as SGHRS and CDR2 as YFSETQ. The CDR3 is 16 residues long. CDR3 amino acids: CASSLDQGLMNTEAFF. The CDR3 DNA follows: TGCGCCAGCAGCTTGGACCAGGGGCTCATGAACACTGAAGCTTTCTTT.

This chain uses TRBV15 with TRBJ2-1; D uncertain. Germline CDR1 and CDR2: LNHNV and YYDKDF (reference sequence). The CDR3 extends over 15 amino acids. The V end was cut by 1 base, the J end by 0 bases, with 7 bases between. DNA of the CDR3: TGTGCCACCAGCAGAGCCCGGAGCTCCTACAATGAGCAGTTCTTC. Residues: CATSRARSSYNEQFF.

The chain couples TRBV5-5 to TRBJ2-7; D is perhaps TRBD1 (6 bases). The germline gives CDR1 SGHKS, CDR2 YYEKEE (reference sequence). This CDR3 has 13 amino acids. Trimming cost V 1 base and J 5 bases, with 10 bases left between them. CDR3 sequence: CASSLRTVHEQYF. Written as DNA, the CDR3 is TGTGCCAGCAGCTTGAGGACAGTCCACGAGCAGTACTTC.